This T cell receptor (beta chain) was documented in a study of beta chain features in type 1 diabetes. Turning to the study itself: When patients were set against healthy donors, age, gender and cell yields were similar.

Reverse transcribing all isolated RNA meant expressed TCRB transcripts were sequenced. Here immunoSEQ multiplex PCR was the method, and the copy in TCRdb shows in-frame clones only, minus some. The table records about 360,000 clones, roughly 12% of them present only once. V was clipped by 1 base and J by 6 bases, with 12 bases between them. This CDR3 is built from 14 residues. Germline CDR1 and CDR2: GTSNPN and SVGIG (reference sequence). Study-level points and caveats: Patients and controls would be equally affected if PCR favored shorter templates.

This clone was seen more than once but under ten times. Antigen: not known. Sequenced input: naive CD4+ T cells from blood. The receptor was derived from a man aged 18 to 30 in good health. The chain uses TRBV30 and TRBJ1-4; TRBD1 is a possible D gene (6 bases). The CDR3 reads CAWSAGDVHEKLFF. Written as DNA, the CDR3 is TGTGCCTGGAGTGCAGGGGACGTGCATGAAAAACTGTTTTTT.